This T cell receptor beta chain originates from a study of T cells in Graves' hyperthyroidism and ophthalmopathy. V was cut by 5 bases and J by 5 bases, with 15 bases left in between. This CDR3 has 14 residues. This clonotype has just a few counts. From RNA transcripts, TCR beta CDR3 regions were amplified. The HTBI primer set served for first-round RT-PCR of the TCR CDR3. TCRdb used MiXCR to reprocess the multiplex PCR reads, holding one entry per CDR3 protein. The data contain 490,000 or so distinct CDR3 sequences, roughly 22% of them singletons. Each person with ophthalmopathy scored at least 3 on the Clinical Activity Score, reached NOSPECS grade 4 or higher, and had been ill under 3 months.

The clonotype originates from a woman between 65 and 79 years old with Graves' ophthalmopathy. What was sequenced was blood. The chain recombines TRBV12-3 or TRBV12-4 with TRBJ2-5, with D possibly being TRBD2 (7 bases). The CDR3 loop reads CASSQHGGLETQYF. CDR3 nucleotides: TGTGCCAGCAGTCAACACGGGGGGCTTGAGACCCAGTACTTC.